This record concerns one T cell receptor beta chain sequence. Its antigen is undetermined. The CDR3 has 15 amino acids. The junction had 2 bases not matched to a gene; V was cut back by 0 bases and J by 9 bases. Germline loops: CDR1 MNHEY, CDR2 SVGAGI. 13 Jbeta primers and 60 Vbeta primers were used for the PCR. The assay was immunoSEQ multiplex PCR, and TCRdb's table has in-frame clones only and misses some. The table lists approximately 180,000 clones, approximately 70% of them singletons, with around 2.3% in the top ten. These data originate in a study of cytomegalovirus exposure and HLA in healthy donors. Broader study findings: A few CMV-associated chains were confirmed in vitro to be specific for CMV antigens.

This TCR derives from a human donor in good health. The source material was PBMCs. The chain uses TRBV6-5 and TRBJ1-6, with 10 bases identical to TRBD1. The CDR3 DNA is TGTGCCAGCAGTTACTCGGGACAGGGGTTTTCACCCCTCCACTTT. Protein sequence: CASSYSGQGFSPLHF.